Below are 25 T cell receptor beta chains sequenced from a single sample in a study of T cell repertoires in cytomegalovirus infection. MiXCR, applied by TCRdb to the reads, yields one record per CDR3 protein. The data hold hundreds of thousands of distinct CDR3 sequences, with about a third observed a single time. Antigen specificity for these receptors is unknown. The material sequenced was cultured CD8+ T cells from PBMCs, taken from culture after CMV antigen stimulation. The receptors here all came from a human donor in good health (CMV status not recorded). Some clones in this sample may be carry-over from other donors' samples.

The J gene is TRBJ1-5, the V gene TRBV7-9; unclear D gene. Germline V gives CDR1 SEHNR, CDR2 FQNEAQ (reference sequence). CDR3 size: 14 residues. Deletions cut 5 bases from V and 4 bases from J, with 12 bases between. The CDR3 sequence: CASSPIQTNQPQHF. Written as DNA, the CDR3 is TGTGCCAGCAGCCCCATCCAAACGAATCAGCCCCAGCATTTT.

This clonotype came up a few times. The chain is built from TRBV28 and TRBJ2-1; the D gene could be TRBD1 or TRBD2 (5 bases each). Per germline, CDR1 MDHEN and CDR2 SYDVKM. V was trimmed by 3 bases and J by 7 bases, leaving 10 bases between them. CDR3 length equals 13 residues. CDR3 nucleotide sequence: TGTGCCAGCAGTTTTGAGGGGCGGAATGAGCAGTTCTTC. Translating it yields CASSFEGRNEQFF.

This chain connects TRBV7-8 to TRBJ1-2; D call uncertain. V was trimmed by 5 bases and J by 2 bases, leaving 18 bases between them. The CDR3 is made up of 16 amino acids. The V gene's germline CDR1 is SGHVS and CDR2 FQNEAQ. As DNA, the CDR3 is TGTGCCAGCAGCCACGAACTTGTAGACTCAAACTATGGCTACACCTTC. This translates into CASSHELVDSNYGYTF.

The V and J genes are TRBV12-5 and TRBJ2-5; 11 bases agree with TRBD2. The CDR3 extends over 15 amino acids. The germline V gene encodes CDR1 LGHNT and CDR2 FRNRAP. Trimming took 5 bases from V and 4 from J; bases not matched to a gene: 6. CDR3 nucleotides: TGTGCTAGTGGTCGTAGCGGGGGGGCAGGAGAGACCCAGTACTTC. Translated: CASGRSGGAGETQYF. The full variable domain, in which reference TRBV12-5 and TRBJ2-5 provide the parts outside the CDR3, is DARVTQTPRHKVTEMGQEVTMRCQPILGHNTVFWYRQTMMQGLELLAYFRNRAPLDDSGMPKDRFSAEMPDATLATLKIQPSEPRDSAVYFCASGRSGGAGETQYFGPGTRLLVL.

This clonotype was counted only a few times. V is TRBV12-3 or TRBV12-4 and J is TRBJ1-3; maybe TRBD1 (5 bases). The CDR3 is 21 residues long. Trimming left V 3 bases short and J 1 base short, with 28 bases between. The chain's CDR3 is CASSLTGPRIFPGGSGNTIYF. Written as DNA, the CDR3 is TGTGCCAGCAGTTTGACGGGACCACGTATATTCCCGGGGGGATCTGGAAACACCATATATTTT.

This clonotype was counted between two and nine times. The V and J genes are TRBV27 and TRBJ1-1, with 9 bases that match TRBD1. V dropped 2 bases and J dropped 6; count of bases not matched to a gene: 10. The CDR3 is made up of 16 amino acids. Germline V CDR1 and CDR2: MNHEY, SMNVEV (reference sequence). The CDR3 spells CASSLLQGALPAEAFF. Written as DNA, the CDR3 is TGTGCCAGCAGTTTACTACAGGGGGCCCTGCCGGCTGAAGCTTTCTTT.

At least ten counts were recorded for this clonotype. This sequence joins TRBV6-1 and TRBJ2-7; D may be TRBD1 (6 bases). The CDR3 has 13 amino acids. Germline V CDR1 and CDR2: MNHNS, SASEGT. V was clipped by 7 bases and J by 0 bases, with 10 bases between them. The CDR3 loop is CASKLDSSYEQYV. The DNA for the CDR3 is TGTGCCAGCAAATTGGACAGCTCCTACGAGCAGTACGTC.

This clonotype was counted ten times or more. The V call is TRBV11-2, the J call TRBJ2-7, with D perhaps matching TRBD1 (5 bases). Per the germline V gene, CDR1 is SGHAT and CDR2 is FQNNGV. The CDR3 covers 13 residues. The V end lost 2 bases, the J end lost 1 base, and 6 bases lay between the germline ends. As DNA, the CDR3 is TGTGCCAGCAGCTTATCAGGGTCCTACGAGCAGTACGTC. Residues: CASSLSGSYEQYV.

The chain carries TRBV2 and TRBJ2-3, with TRBD2 matching over 9 bases. Germline CDR1 is SNHLY and CDR2 is FYNNEI. This CDR3 has 17 residues. J was trimmed by 0 bases and V by 2 bases; bases with no gene match: 6. CDR3 coding DNA: TGTGCCAGCAGTGAACGGATAGCGGGGGATAGCACAGATACGCAGTATTTT. It specifies CASSERIAGDSTDTQYF.

This chain links TRBV27 with TRBJ2-3; TRBD2 matches at 11 bases. The CDR3 runs 17 residues. J lost 5 bases, V lost 2 bases, and 9 bases had no gene match. CDR1 and CDR2 (germline): MNHEY, SMNVEV (reference sequence). CDR3 amino acids: CASSLPELAGVVDTQYF. CDR3 DNA: TGTGCCAGCAGTTTACCCGAACTAGCGGGGGTTGTAGATACGCAGTATTTT.

The sample holds a few counts of this clonotype. The V gene is TRBV6-2 or TRBV6-3, the J gene TRBJ2-3; TRBD1 is a possible D gene (6 bases). V was shortened by 4 bases and J by 6 bases, with 17 bases between the two germline ends. CDR1 MNHEY and CDR2 SVGEGT come from the germline V gene. The CDR3 extends over 15 amino acids. CDR3 sequence: CASSSQGNPGDTQYF. CDR3 DNA sequence: TGTGCCAGCAGTTCGCAGGGGAACCCCGGCGATACGCAGTATTTT.

DNA for the CDR3: TGTGCCAGCTCACCACTGACCCTCCCCCACCTGTGCGGCTCCTACGAGCAGTACGTC. Amino acids: CASSPLTLPHLCGSYEQYV. The chain links TRBV18 to TRBJ2-7, with D uncertain. The ends were cut back, 1 base at V and 0 bases at J, with 22 bases in the middle. The CDR3 contains 19 residues. Germline V CDR1 and CDR2: KGHSH, LQKENI.

This clonotype occurred many times. The chain employs TRBV19 and TRBJ1-1, with D perhaps matching TRBD1 (6 bases). V shed 9 bases and J shed 1 base, with 12 bases lying between them. Germline CDR1 is LNHDA and CDR2 is SQIVND (reference sequence). There are 13 residues in the CDR3. CDR3 coding DNA: TGTGCCAGCAGTGCGACAGGGAACACTGAAGCTTTCTTT. Translating gives CASSATGNTEAFF.

This clonotype was observed a few times. This chain connects TRBV4-1 to TRBJ1-2; 7 bases agree with TRBD1. V shed 7 bases, J shed 1 base, and the junction held 9 bases outside the gene matches. The CDR3 length is 15 residues. Germline CDR1 reads MGHRA; CDR2 reads YSYEKL. As DNA, the CDR3 is TGCGCCAGCAAGAGCGGGACAGACTTTAACTATGGCTACACCTTC. It encodes CASKSGTDFNYGYTF.

The CDR3 bases are TGCAGCGTGAGGGACAGCACCCTGGGTGGCTACACCTTC. Its translation: CSVRDSTLGGYTF. This chain uses TRBV29-1 with TRBJ1-2; TRBD1 matches 7 bases. Germline lookup yields CDR1 SQVTM and CDR2 ANQGSEA. The CDR3 totals 13 residues. The junction had 11 bases not matched to a gene; V was cut back by 6 bases and J by 7 bases.

A few counts support this clonotype. The gene calls are TRBV24-1 and TRBJ2-1; D might be TRBD2 (5 bases). The V gene's germline CDR1 is KGHDR and CDR2 SFDVKD. The CDR3 covers 11 residues. V shed 7 bases and J shed 10 bases, with 10 bases lying between them. For the CDR3, the DNA is TGTGCCACCAGCCCCGGGGAAGAGCAGTTCTTC. Translated: CATSPGEEQFF.

The chain recombines TRBV9 with TRBJ2-2; D call uncertain. The CDR3 contains 15 residues. Trimming cost V 0 bases and J 5 bases, with 11 bases left between them. The germline V gene has CDR1 SGDLS and CDR2 YYNGEE. DNA of the CDR3: TGTGCCAGCAGCGTAGAGGTAGAAGTAACCGGGGAGCTGTTTTTT. It specifies CASSVEVEVTGELFF.

This chain links TRBV7-9 with TRBJ1-2; no reliable D call. CDR3 length: 11 amino acids. V dropped 1 base and J dropped 11 bases, with 8 bases sitting between them. Germline values: CDR1 SEHNR, CDR2 FQNEAQ (reference sequence). The CDR3: CASSLDSIYTF. The CDR3 bases are TGTGCCAGCAGCTTAGACAGCATATACACCTTC.

The rearrangement uses TRBV13 and TRBJ1-1, with TRBD1 as a possible D gene (6 bases). CDR3 length equals 13 residues. The ends were cut back, 8 bases at V and 2 bases at J, with 12 bases in the middle. Germline V gene lookup returns CDR1 PRHDT and CDR2 FYEKMQ (reference sequence). This chain's CDR3 is CASLEGDNTEAFF. The CDR3 DNA reads as TGTGCCAGCTTAGAGGGGGACAACACTGAAGCTTTCTTT.

The gene calls are TRBV15 and TRBJ2-3, with D maybe TRBD1 (6 bases). Trimming took 4 bases from V and 2 from J, leaving 10 bases between them. The length of the CDR3 is 14 residues. Germline-derived CDR1 and CDR2 are LNHNV and YYDKDF (reference sequence). The CDR3 reads CATSNDRNTDTQYF. The DNA of the CDR3 is TGTGCCACCAGCAATGACAGGAACACAGATACGCAGTATTTT. The whole variable domain, filled in from reference TRBV15 and TRBJ2-3, reads DAMVIQNPRYQVTQFGKPVTLSCSQTLNHNVMYWYQQKSSQAPKLLFHYYDKDFNNEADTPDNFQSRRPNTSFCFLDIRSPGLGDTAMYLCATSNDRNTDTQYFGPGTRLTVL.

Many counts were recorded for this clonotype. This sequence joins TRBV7-2 and TRBJ2-7; D may be TRBD1 (5 bases). CDR3 length: 15 residues. Germline V gene data show CDR1 as SGHTA and CDR2 as FQGNSA. Trimming left V 5 bases short and J 4 bases short, with 18 bases between. The CDR3 DNA follows: TGTGCCAGCAGCCTGGGGTCAGCCCACAGGTACGAGCAGTACGTC. Residues: CASSLGSAHRYEQYV.

The CDR3 protein is CASSYSGQTMNTEAFF. The CDR3 DNA sequence: TGTGCCAGCAGTTACTCCGGACAGACGATGAACACTGAAGCTTTCTTT. The chain has TRBV6-5 and TRBJ1-1, with D tentatively TRBD1 (6 bases). Deletions cut 0 bases from V and 0 bases from J, with 11 bases between. Germline loops: CDR1 MNHEY, CDR2 SVGAGI. CDR3 size: 16 residues.

This clonotype has at least ten counts. This rearrangement joins TRBV20-1 to TRBJ2-3; D might be TRBD2 (7 bases). This CDR3 has 15 amino acids. Trimming took 1 base from V and 7 from J, leaving 18 bases between them. Germline V gives CDR1 DFQATT, CDR2 SNEGSKA (reference sequence). The DNA of the CDR3 is TGCAGTGCTAGAGTCGAGGGGGGGCCGGTGAATACGCAGTATTTT. Amino acids: CSARVEGGPVNTQYF.

DNA for the CDR3: TGTGCCAGCAGTTACTCAACCCACAGGGACATTCAGTACTTC. Protein product: CASSYSTHRDIQYF. The V call is TRBV6-8, the J call TRBJ2-4, with TRBD1 as a possible D gene (6 bases). Germline CDR1 is MNHGY and CDR2 is SAAAGT. V was cut by 0 bases and J by 8 bases, with 11 bases left in between. There are 14 residues in the CDR3.

This clonotype was observed a few times. This chain connects TRBV12-3 or TRBV12-4 to TRBJ2-7; perhaps TRBD1 as D (5 bases). This CDR3 contains 13 residues. V shed 6 bases and J shed 2 bases, with 11 bases lying between them. CDR3 region: CASSAAGTYEQYF. CDR3 DNA: TGTGCCAGCAGCGCCGCAGGGACCTACGAGCAGTACTTC.